One and the same sample provided the 20 T cell receptor beta chains below, sequenced in a study of blood T cells in healthy people across ages. A second roughly 6 to 12 cycle PCR used barcoded and J-beta primers. In TCRdb, the 5' RACE reads were re-called with MiXCR into one record per CDR3 protein. The sample lists roughly 730,000 distinct CDR3 sequences, around three fifths occurring once. The sample consisted of blood. These TCRs come from a man in his forties in good health.

The rearrangement uses TRBV6-5 and TRBJ1-2, with 10 positions matching TRBD1. There are 15 residues in the CDR3. V lost 5 bases to trimming and J lost 5 bases; unmatched junction nucleotides: 8. CDR1 is MNHEY and CDR2 is SVGAGI in the germline V gene. CDR3 DNA: TGTGCCAGCAGTCGATCGACAGGGGGCCATTATGGCTACACCTTC. It codes for CASSRSTGGHYGYTF.

The chain uses TRBV4-3 and TRBJ1-2; D is ambiguous. The length of the CDR3 is 14 residues. From germline, CDR1 is LGHNA and CDR2 YSLEER. V gave up 4 bases and J gave up 4 bases, with 13 bases separating them. The CDR3 here is CASSPEGSRYGYTF. The CDR3 DNA reads as TGCGCCAGCAGCCCAGAGGGTTCCCGCTATGGCTACACCTTC.

J is TRBJ1-5 and V is TRBV27; possible D gene TRBD1, 6 bases. In germline, CDR1 is MNHEY, CDR2 SMNVEV (reference sequence). CDR3 length: 17 amino acids. The germline V and J ends were trimmed by 5 bases and 2 bases, with 19 bases remaining between them. CDR3 bases: TGTGCCAGCAGTCCATATGGGGGGCTCGGTGGCAATCAGCCCCAGCATTTT. It codes for CASSPYGGLGGNQPQHF.

The chain carries TRBV7-2 and TRBJ2-7; possibly TRBD1 for D (6 bases). Trimming shortened V by 0 bases and J by 1 base, and 13 bases separated the two germline ends. Germline CDR1 reads SGHTA; CDR2 reads FQGNSA. The CDR3 totals 16 residues. CDR3 coding DNA: TGTGCCAGCAGCTTAGCGCCGGCAGGGGTGTCCTACGAGCAGTACTTC. Translation: CASSLAPAGVSYEQYF.

This clonotype was counted at least ten times. The CDR3 coding sequence is TGTGCCATCAGTGAGTCGGAGACCCAGTACTTC. This encodes CAISESETQYF. The chain recombines TRBV10-3 with TRBJ2-5; the D is unclear. The CDR3 sequence is 11 residues long. CDR1 is ENHRY, CDR2 SYGVKD, per germline. V was cut by 0 bases and J by 5 bases, with 1 base left in between.

The chain is built from TRBV7-9 and TRBJ2-7; TRBD2 matches at 10 bases. The ends lost 5 bases at V and 0 bases at J; junction bases unmatched: 4. The CDR3 contains 15 residues. Germline V gene data show CDR1 as SEHNR and CDR2 as FQNEAQ (reference sequence). CDR3 loop: CASSQLAGFSYEQYF. CDR3 in DNA: TGTGCCAGCAGCCAACTAGCGGGATTCTCCTACGAGCAGTACTTC. Supplemented by reference TRBV7-9 and TRBJ2-7, the full variable domain reads DTGVSQNPRHKITKRGQNVTFRCDPISEHNRLYWYRQTLGQGPEFLTYFQNEAQLEKSRLLSDRFSAERPKGSFSTLEIQRTEQGDSAMYLCASSQLAGFSYEQYFGPGTRLTVT.

As concerns this clonotype: One end of the junction fails to match germline, which may point to a read error. The rearrangement uses TRBV20-1 and TRBJ1-5; D is uncertain. Germline V lookup: CDR1 DFQATT, CDR2 SNEGSKA (reference sequence). The CDR3 extends over 17 amino acids. This CDR3 reads CSTRRAALKYSNQPQHF. In nucleotides, the CDR3 is TGCAGTACTAGACGGGCAGCTCTAAAATATAGCAATCAGCCCCAGCATTTT.

This clonotype occurred a few times. The chain joins TRBV19 to TRBJ2-7; TRBD1 matches 8 bases. Trimming removed 3 bases from V and 1 base from J; junction bases left unmatched: 2. This CDR3 contains 14 residues. CDR1 is LNHDA, CDR2 SQIVND, per germline (reference sequence). The CDR3 reads CASSIGQGSYEQYF. The CDR3 DNA sequence: TGTGCCAGTAGTATCGGACAGGGTTCCTACGAGCAGTACTTC.

The chain has TRBV12-3 or TRBV12-4 and TRBJ2-7, with D uncertain. The J call is in doubt because the DNA end fits TRBJ2-5 better. CDR3 length: 11 amino acids. The CDR3 is CASTLKGTQYF. CDR3 nucleotides: TGTGCCAGCACCTTGAAGGGGACCCAGTACTTC.

This clonotype was counted only a few times. The chain couples TRBV6-1 to TRBJ2-4, with D unresolved. V was cut by 7 bases and J by 1 base, with 14 bases left in between. Per germline, CDR1 MNHNS and CDR2 SASEGT. The CDR3 covers 15 residues. This chain's CDR3 is CASTELPRAKNIQYF. In DNA form, the CDR3 reads TGTGCCAGCACCGAGTTGCCAAGGGCCAAAAACATTCAGTACTTC.

The chain couples TRBV7-3 to TRBJ2-1; perhaps TRBD2 as D (5 bases). The CDR3 has 14 residues. Germline V gives CDR1 SGHTA, CDR2 FQGTGA. The V and J ends lost 1 base and 8 bases respectively, with 12 bases between them. The CDR3 DNA sequence: TGTGCCAGCAGCTTAATGGGGAGTATAGATGAGCAGTTCTTC. Translation: CASSLMGSIDEQFF.

This clonotype occurred once. The rearrangement joins TRBV7-2 to TRBJ2-1; D gene unclear. Germline V gives CDR1 SGHTA, CDR2 FQGNSA. The CDR3 runs to 13 residues. V shed 1 base and J shed 6 bases, with 7 bases lying between them. CDR3 amino acids: CASSLERSNEQFF. The CDR3 region has the DNA TGTGCCAGCAGCTTAGAAAGGTCCAATGAGCAGTTCTTC.

This chain links TRBV14 with TRBJ2-1; unclear D gene. CDR1 SGHDN and CDR2 FVKESK come from the germline V gene. The V and J ends lost 3 bases and 6 bases respectively, with 12 bases between them. This CDR3 has 14 amino acids. The CDR3 region is CASSQNPVFNEQFF. The CDR3 DNA reads TGTGCCAGCAGCCAGAACCCCGTTTTCAATGAGCAGTTCTTC.

The V gene is TRBV4-1, the J gene TRBJ2-2; D gene uncertain. Trimming pared 0 bases from V and 5 bases from J, leaving 10 bases between. The CDR3 is 15 residues long. CDR1 and CDR2 from the germline V gene are MGHRA and YSYEKL. In DNA form, the CDR3 reads TGCGCCAGCAGCCAAGACGGACCCGAGACCGGGGAGCTGTTTTTT. It translates to CASSQDGPETGELFF.

V is TRBV4-2 and J is TRBJ2-7; possible D gene TRBD2, 6 bases. The CDR3 contains 14 residues. V was cut by 1 base and J by 1 base, with 8 bases left in between. Germline V gene data show CDR1 as LGHNA and CDR2 as YNFKEQ. The CDR3 is CASSQAGESYEQYF. The CDR3 bases are TGTGCCAGCAGCCAAGCGGGAGAGTCCTACGAGCAGTACTTC.

V is TRBV3-1 and J is TRBJ2-3, with D possibly being TRBD2 (5 bases). CDR1 is LGHDT and CDR2 is YNNKEL in the germline V gene (reference sequence). Trimming removed 0 bases at V and 4 bases at J, with 11 bases between. This CDR3 region has 15 residues. DNA of the CDR3: TGTGCCAGCAGCCAAGATGTAACTAGGTCAGATACGCAGTATTTT. Translation: CASSQDVTRSDTQYF.

Comments on this clonotype: At one end the junction does not follow the germline gene, possibly because of a read error. This chain connects TRBV6-5 to TRBJ1-4; D gene unclear. Germline V gives CDR1 MNHEY, CDR2 SVGAGI. The CDR3 consists of 14 residues. The CDR3 DNA reads as TGTGCCAACAGTTTCAGCGGCACTAATGAAAAACTGTTTTTT. As protein: CANSFSGTNEKLFF.

The chain is built from TRBV9 and TRBJ1-2; TRBD1 matches at 8 bases. There are 15 residues in the CDR3. Trimming at V came to 0 bases and at J to 4 bases, leaving 5 bases not matched to a gene. The germline V gene has CDR1 SGDLS and CDR2 YYNGEE. The CDR3 is CASSVAATGVYGYTF. For the CDR3, the DNA is TGTGCCAGCAGCGTAGCTGCGACAGGGGTCTATGGCTACACCTTC.

The chain couples TRBV28 to TRBJ1-4, with D tentatively TRBD1 (5 bases). Germline V gives CDR1 MDHEN, CDR2 SYDVKM. The germline V and J ends were trimmed by 6 bases and 8 bases, with 16 bases remaining between them. The CDR3 is 14 residues long. The CDR3 bases are TGTGCCAGCAGAACACAGGAAAGTAGGGAAAAACTGTTTTTT. Translated: CASRTQESREKLFF.

This clonotype has a single count. The J gene is TRBJ2-1, the V gene TRBV6-4, with 9 bases aligning to TRBD2. V lost 2 bases and J lost 2; bases outside the gene matches: 4. Germline values: CDR1 MRHNA, CDR2 SNTAGT. The CDR3 spans 16 residues. CDR3 sequence (DNA): TGTGCCAGCAGTGACGGAGGCGGGAGGGCCTACAATGAGCAGTTCTTC. This translates into CASSDGGGRAYNEQFF.